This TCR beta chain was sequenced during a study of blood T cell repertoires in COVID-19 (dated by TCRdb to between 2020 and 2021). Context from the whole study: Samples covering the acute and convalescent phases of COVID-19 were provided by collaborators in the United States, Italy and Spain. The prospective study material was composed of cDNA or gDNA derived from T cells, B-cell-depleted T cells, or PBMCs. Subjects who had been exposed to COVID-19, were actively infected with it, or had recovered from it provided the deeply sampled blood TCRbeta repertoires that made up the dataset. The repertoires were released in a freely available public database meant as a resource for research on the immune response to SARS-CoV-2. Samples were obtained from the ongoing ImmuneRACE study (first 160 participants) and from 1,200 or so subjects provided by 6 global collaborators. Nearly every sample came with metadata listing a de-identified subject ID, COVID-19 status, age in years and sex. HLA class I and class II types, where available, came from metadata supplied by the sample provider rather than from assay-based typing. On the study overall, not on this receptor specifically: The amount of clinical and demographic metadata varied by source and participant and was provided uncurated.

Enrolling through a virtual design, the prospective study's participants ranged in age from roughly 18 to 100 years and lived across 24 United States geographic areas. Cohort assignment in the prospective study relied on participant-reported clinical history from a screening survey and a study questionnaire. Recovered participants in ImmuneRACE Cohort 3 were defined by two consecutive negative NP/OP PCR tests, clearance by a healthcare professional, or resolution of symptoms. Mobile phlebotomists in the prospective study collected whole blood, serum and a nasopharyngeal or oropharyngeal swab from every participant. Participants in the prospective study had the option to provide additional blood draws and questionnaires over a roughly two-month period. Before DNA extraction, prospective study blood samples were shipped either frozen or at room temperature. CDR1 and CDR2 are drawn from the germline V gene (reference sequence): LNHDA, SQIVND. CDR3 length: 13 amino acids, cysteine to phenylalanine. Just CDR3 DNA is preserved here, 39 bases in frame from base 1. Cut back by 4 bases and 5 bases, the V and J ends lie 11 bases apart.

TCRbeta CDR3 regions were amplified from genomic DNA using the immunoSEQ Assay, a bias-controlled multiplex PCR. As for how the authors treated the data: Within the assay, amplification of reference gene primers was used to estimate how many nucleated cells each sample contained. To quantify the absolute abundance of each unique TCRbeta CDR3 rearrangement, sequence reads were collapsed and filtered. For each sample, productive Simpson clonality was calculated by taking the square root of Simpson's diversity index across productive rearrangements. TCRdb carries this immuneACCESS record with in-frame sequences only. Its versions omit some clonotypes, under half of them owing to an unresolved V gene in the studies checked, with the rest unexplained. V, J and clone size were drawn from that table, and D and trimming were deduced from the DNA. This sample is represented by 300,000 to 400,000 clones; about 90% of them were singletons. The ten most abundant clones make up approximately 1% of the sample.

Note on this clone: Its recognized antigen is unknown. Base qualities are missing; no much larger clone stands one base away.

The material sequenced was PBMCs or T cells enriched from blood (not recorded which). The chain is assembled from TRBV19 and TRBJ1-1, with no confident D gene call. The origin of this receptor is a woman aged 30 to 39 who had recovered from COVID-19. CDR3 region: CASSRERRTEAFF. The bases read TGTGCCAGTAGTAGGGAGCGGAGGACTGAAGCTTTCTTT.